The T cell receptor (beta chain) described here comes from a study of blood T cell repertoires in COVID-19. For the study at large: Material from acute and convalescent COVID-19 was sourced from the United States, Italy and Spain. T cells, B-cell-depleted T cells, or PBMCs supplied cDNA or gDNA.

The ends were cut back, 0 bases at V and 3 bases at J, with 7 bases in the middle. The CDR3 spans 13 residues. CDR1 and CDR2 from the germline V gene are SGHNT and YYREEE (reference sequence). The protocol was immunoSEQ multiplex PCR, while the TCRdb copy is restricted to in-frame clones and leaves out a portion. The top ten hold approximately 18% of the sample, which has just over 95,000 clones, 82% seen once. The sample taken for sequencing was peripheral blood. This chain joins TRBV5-4 and TRBJ2-7; no clear D gene. The origin of this receptor is an older man with acute or convalescent COVID-19. The CDR3 region is CASSLEPGYEQYF. CDR3 in DNA: TGTGCCAGCAGCTTGGAGCCAGGCTACGAGCAGTACTTC.